A single sample gave rise to the 10 T cell receptor beta chains below, sequenced in a study of STAT3 mutations in large granular lymphocyte leukemia. Study results and limitations: Every T-cell large granular lymphocyte leukemia patient had at least one immunodominant TCR beta clonotype.

These receptors lack a known antigen. Profiling relied on immunoSEQ multiplex PCR, and the TCRdb table lists in-frame clones only, not all of them. The top ten hold roughly a quarter of the sample, which has 8,000 to 13,000 clones, about 85% seen once. Sequenced sample: peripheral blood mononuclear cells. The receptors stem from a man in his sixties with T-cell large granular lymphocyte leukemia. Some clones in this sample may be carry-over from other donors' samples.

This chain joins TRBV7-2 and TRBJ2-7; tentatively, D is TRBD2 (6 bases). V lost 5 bases, J lost 5 bases, and 22 bases lay in between. Germline V gene data show CDR1 as SGHTA and CDR2 as FQGNSA. This CDR3 is 16 amino acids long. CDR3 protein: CASSPEGRDWRNEQYF. The CDR3 region has the DNA TGTGCCAGCAGCCCAGAGGGGCGGGATTGGCGAAACGAGCAGTACTTC.

The genes are TRBV4-3 and TRBJ1-1, with D unresolved. The CDR3 extends over 14 amino acids. CDR1 and CDR2 from the germline V gene are LGHNA and YSLEER. V was cut by 0 bases and J by 1 base, with 6 bases left in between. CDR3 protein: CASSQDGTNTEAFF. The CDR3 coding sequence is TGCGCCAGCAGCCAAGACGGTACGAACACTGAAGCTTTCTTT.

This chain links TRBV7-9 with TRBJ2-2; D ambiguous. Looked up from germline, CDR1 is SEHNR and CDR2 is FQNEAQ (reference sequence). Trimming shortened V by 3 bases and J by 5 bases, and 10 bases separated the two germline ends. The CDR3 consists of 14 residues. Written as DNA, the CDR3 is TGTGCCAGCAGCTTGACTTCTATTACCGGGGAGCTGTTTTTT. Translating gives CASSLTSITGELFF. Drawing the rest from reference TRBV7-9 and TRBJ2-2, the complete variable domain is DTGVSQNPRHKITKRGQNVTFRCDPISEHNRLYWYRQTLGQGPEFLTYFQNEAQLEKSRLLSDRFSAERPKGSFSTLEIQRTEQGDSAMYLCASSLTSITGELFFGEGSRLTVL.

The rearrangement joins TRBV7-2 to TRBJ2-2, with 8 bases matching TRBD1. The germline CDR1 and CDR2 sequences are SGHTA and FQGNSA. The CDR3 sequence is 14 residues long. V shed 5 bases and J 7 bases; nucleotides not matched to a gene: 6. The CDR3 region has the DNA TGTGCCAGCAGCAAAATGACAGGGGTCGGGGAGCTGTTTTTT. Translated: CASSKMTGVGELFF. Based on the CDR3 plus reference TRBV7-2 and TRBJ2-2, the full variable domain is GAGVSQSPSNKVTEKGKDVELRCDPISGHTALYWYRQSLGQGLEFLIYFQGNSAPDKSGLPSDRFSAERTGGSVSTLTIQRTQQEDSAVYLCASSKMTGVGELFFGEGSRLTVL.

The V gene is TRBV7-6, the J gene TRBJ2-3; D might be TRBD1 (5 bases). Trimming removed 0 bases at V and 4 bases at J, with 14 bases between. Per germline, CDR1 SGHVS and CDR2 FNYEAQ. The CDR3 extends over 16 amino acids. CDR3 in DNA: TGTGCCAGCAGCTTAGCGCCGGGCAGGGCGGCAGATACGCAGTATTTT. This translates into CASSLAPGRAADTQYF.

This clone was recorded a few times. The V and J genes are TRBV15 and TRBJ1-6; D is ambiguous. Trimming removed 4 bases from V and 9 bases from J, with 10 bases in between. This CDR3 region has 13 residues. CDR1 and CDR2 from the germline V gene are LNHNV and YYDKDF (reference sequence). The CDR3 reads CATSTRGSSPLHF. The DNA for the CDR3 is TGTGCCACCAGCACGAGAGGCTCTTCACCCCTCCACTTT.

This clone was recorded a few times. The J gene is TRBJ2-7, the V gene TRBV7-9, with D possibly being TRBD1 (6 bases). The V gene's germline CDR1 is SEHNR and CDR2 FQNEAQ (reference sequence). The CDR3 is 15 amino acids. V lost 5 bases and J lost 5, with 19 bases in between. CDR3 in DNA: TGTGCCAGCAGCATGCCGGGACATCCGTTGGACGAGCAGTACTTC. This translates into CASSMPGHPLDEQYF. The full variable domain, with the rest looked up from reference TRBV7-9 and TRBJ2-7, is DTGVSQNPRHKITKRGQNVTFRCDPISEHNRLYWYRQTLGQGPEFLTYFQNEAQLEKSRLLSDRFSAERPKGSFSTLEIQRTEQGDSAMYLCASSMPGHPLDEQYFGPGTRLTVT.

The chain joins TRBV14 to TRBJ2-7; maybe TRBD2 (5 bases). Trimming removed 0 bases at V and 2 bases at J, with 14 bases between. The CDR3 is 16 amino acids. Germline V gives CDR1 SGHDN, CDR2 FVKESK. CDR3 protein: CASSQDWASRAYEQYF. The CDR3 DNA is TGTGCCAGCAGCCAAGATTGGGCTAGCCGAGCCTACGAGCAGTACTTC.

This sequence joins TRBV5-1 and TRBJ1-2; a weak D match, TRBD1 (5 bases). Trimming removed 0 bases from V and 4 bases from J, with 10 bases in between. The CDR3 has 14 residues. Germline V gene lookup returns CDR1 SGHRS and CDR2 YFSETQ. The CDR3 DNA reads as TGCGCCAGCAGCTTGGACGCGGGGCCCTATGGCTACACCTTC. This gives the protein CASSLDAGPYGYTF.

The DNA for the CDR3 is TGTGCCAGCAGTTCGGGACTAGCCCTCCACTTT. Its protein product is CASSSGLALHF. The chain combines TRBV25-1 with TRBJ1-6; TRBD1 might be the D (5 bases). This CDR3 contains 11 residues. Germline CDR1 MGHDK, CDR2 SYGVNS. Between the trimmed V and J ends, which lost 5 bases and 14 bases, there was a span of 10 bases. The complete variable domain, with remaining parts taken from reference TRBV25-1 and TRBJ1-6, reads EADIYQTPRYLVIGTGKKITLECSQTMGHDKMYWYQQDPGMELHLIHYSYGVNSTEKGDLSSESTVSRIRTEHFPLTLESARPSHTSQYLCASSSGLALHFGNGTRLTVT.